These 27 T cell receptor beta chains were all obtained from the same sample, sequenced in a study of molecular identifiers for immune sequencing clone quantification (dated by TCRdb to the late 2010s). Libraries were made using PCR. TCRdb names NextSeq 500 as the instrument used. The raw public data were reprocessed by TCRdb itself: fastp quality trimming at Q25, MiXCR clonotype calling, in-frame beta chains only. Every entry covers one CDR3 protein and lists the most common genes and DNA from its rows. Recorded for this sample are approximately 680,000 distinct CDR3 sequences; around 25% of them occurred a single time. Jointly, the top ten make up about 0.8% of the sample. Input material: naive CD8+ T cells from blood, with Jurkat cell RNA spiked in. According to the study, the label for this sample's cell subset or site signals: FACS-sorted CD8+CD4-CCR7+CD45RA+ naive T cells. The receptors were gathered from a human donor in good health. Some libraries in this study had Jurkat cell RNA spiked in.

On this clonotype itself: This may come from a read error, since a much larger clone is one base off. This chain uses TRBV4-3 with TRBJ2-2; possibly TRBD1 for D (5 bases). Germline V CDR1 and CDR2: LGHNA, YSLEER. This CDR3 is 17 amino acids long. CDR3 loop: CVSSQLLRQGNTGELFF. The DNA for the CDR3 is TGCGTCAGCAGCCAACTTCTGAGGCAGGGGAACACCGGGGAGCTGTTTTTT.

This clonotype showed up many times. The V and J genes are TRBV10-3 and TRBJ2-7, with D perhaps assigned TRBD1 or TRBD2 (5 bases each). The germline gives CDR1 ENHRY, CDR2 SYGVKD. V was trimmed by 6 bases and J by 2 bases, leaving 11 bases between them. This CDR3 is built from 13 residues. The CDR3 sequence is CAISRDGPYEQYF. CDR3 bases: TGTGCCATCAGCAGGGACGGACCCTACGAGCAGTACTTC.

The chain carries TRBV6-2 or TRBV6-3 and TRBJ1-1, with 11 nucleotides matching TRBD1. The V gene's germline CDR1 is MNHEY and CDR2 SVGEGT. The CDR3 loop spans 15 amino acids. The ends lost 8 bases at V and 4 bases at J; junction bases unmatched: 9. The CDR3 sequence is CASASTGTGGTEAFF. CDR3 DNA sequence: TGTGCCAGCGCATCAACCGGGACAGGGGGCACTGAAGCTTTCTTT.

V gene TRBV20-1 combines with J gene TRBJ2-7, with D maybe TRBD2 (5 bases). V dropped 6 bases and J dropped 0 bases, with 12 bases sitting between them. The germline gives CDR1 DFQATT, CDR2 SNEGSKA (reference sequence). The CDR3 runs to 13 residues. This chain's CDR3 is CSATTSISYEQYF. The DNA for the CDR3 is TGCAGTGCCACTACTAGTATCTCCTACGAGCAGTACTTC.

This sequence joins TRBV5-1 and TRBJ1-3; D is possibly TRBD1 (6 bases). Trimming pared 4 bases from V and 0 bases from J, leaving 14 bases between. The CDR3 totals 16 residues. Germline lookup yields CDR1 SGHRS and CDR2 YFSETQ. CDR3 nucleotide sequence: TGCGCCAGCAGCGTGGAGGGGGTATACTCTGGAAACACCATATATTTT. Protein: CASSVEGVYSGNTIYF.

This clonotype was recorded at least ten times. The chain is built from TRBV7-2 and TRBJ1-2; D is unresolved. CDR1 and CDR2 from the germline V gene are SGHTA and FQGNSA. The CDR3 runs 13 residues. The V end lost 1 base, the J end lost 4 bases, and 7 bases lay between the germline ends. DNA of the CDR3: TGTGCCAGCAGCTTAGGACGGATCTATGGCTACACCTTC. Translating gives CASSLGRIYGYTF.

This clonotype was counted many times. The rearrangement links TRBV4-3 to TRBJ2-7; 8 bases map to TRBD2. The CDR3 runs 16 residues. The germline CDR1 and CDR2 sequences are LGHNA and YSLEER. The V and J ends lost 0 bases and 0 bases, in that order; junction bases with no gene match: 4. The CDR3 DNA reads TGCGCCAGCAGCCAAGATACTAGCGGATACTCCTACGAGCAGTACTTC. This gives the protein CASSQDTSGYSYEQYF.

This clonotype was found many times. CDR3 nucleotides: TGCAGTGCTCGGGGGGCGGGGTACGAGCAGTACTTC. Translating gives CSARGAGYEQYF. The chain links TRBV20-1 to TRBJ2-7; possible D gene TRBD2, 7 bases. The CDR3 spans 12 residues. Trimming took off 5 bases at V and 4 bases at J, with 12 bases between the two ends. CDR1 is DFQATT and CDR2 is SNEGSKA in the germline V gene (reference sequence).

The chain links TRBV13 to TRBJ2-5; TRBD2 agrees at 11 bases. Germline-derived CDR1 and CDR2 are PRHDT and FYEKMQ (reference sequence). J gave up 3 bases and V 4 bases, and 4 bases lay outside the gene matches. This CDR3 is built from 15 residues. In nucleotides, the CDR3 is TGTGCCAGCAGCTCCGGGACTAGCGGAAAAGAGACCCAGTACTTC. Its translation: CASSSGTSGKETQYF.

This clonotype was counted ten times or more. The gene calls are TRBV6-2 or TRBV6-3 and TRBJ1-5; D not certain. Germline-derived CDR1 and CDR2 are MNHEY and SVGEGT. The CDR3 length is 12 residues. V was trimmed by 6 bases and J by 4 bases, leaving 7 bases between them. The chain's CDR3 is CASRWGNQPQHF. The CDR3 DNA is TGTGCCAGCAGATGGGGAAATCAGCCCCAGCATTTT.

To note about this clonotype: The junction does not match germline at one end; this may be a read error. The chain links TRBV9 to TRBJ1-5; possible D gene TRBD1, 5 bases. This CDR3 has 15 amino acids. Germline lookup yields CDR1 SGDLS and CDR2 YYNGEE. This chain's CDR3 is CAGSVEGGGNQPQHF. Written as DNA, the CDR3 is TGTGCCGGCAGCGTAGAAGGTGGGGGGAATCAGCCCCAGCATTTT.

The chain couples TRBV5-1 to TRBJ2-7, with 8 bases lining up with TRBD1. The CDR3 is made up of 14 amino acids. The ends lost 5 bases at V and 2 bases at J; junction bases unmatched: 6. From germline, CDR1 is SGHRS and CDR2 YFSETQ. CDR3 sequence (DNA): TGCGCCAGCAGATCTTGGACAGGGACCTACGAGCAGTACTTC. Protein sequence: CASRSWTGTYEQYF.

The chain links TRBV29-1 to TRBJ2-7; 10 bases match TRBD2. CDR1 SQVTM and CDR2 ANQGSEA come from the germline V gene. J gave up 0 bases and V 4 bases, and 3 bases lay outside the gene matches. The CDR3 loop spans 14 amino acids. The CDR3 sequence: CSVVSSGSSYEQYF. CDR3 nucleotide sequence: TGCAGCGTTGTCTCTAGCGGGAGCTCCTACGAGCAGTACTTC.

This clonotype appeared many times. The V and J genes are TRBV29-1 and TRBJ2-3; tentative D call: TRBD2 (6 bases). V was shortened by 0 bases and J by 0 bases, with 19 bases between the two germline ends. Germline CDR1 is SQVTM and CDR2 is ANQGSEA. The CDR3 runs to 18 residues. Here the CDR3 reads CSVEDPSRETYSTDTQYF. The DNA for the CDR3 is TGCAGCGTTGAAGATCCCTCCCGGGAGACCTATAGCACAGATACGCAGTATTTT.

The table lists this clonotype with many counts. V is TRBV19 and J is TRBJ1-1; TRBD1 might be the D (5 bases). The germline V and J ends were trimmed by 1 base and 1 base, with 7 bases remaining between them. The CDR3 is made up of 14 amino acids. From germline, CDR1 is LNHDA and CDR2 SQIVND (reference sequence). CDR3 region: CASSIVTGNTEAFF. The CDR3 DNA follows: TGTGCCAGTAGTATAGTAACAGGGAACACTGAAGCTTTCTTT.

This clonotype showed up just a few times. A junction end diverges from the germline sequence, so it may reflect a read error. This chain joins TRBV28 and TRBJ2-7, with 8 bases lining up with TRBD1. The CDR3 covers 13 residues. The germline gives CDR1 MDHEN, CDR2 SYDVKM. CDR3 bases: TGTGCCAGCAGCAACCTTCCGGAGACAGGGGAATTTTTC. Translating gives CASSNLPETGEFF.

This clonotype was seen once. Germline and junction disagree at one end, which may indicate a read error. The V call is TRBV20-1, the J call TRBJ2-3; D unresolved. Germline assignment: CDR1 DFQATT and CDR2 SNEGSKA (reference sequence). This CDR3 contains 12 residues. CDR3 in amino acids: CSARDPTDAQYF. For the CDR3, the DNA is TGCAGTGCCAGAGACCCCACAGATGCGCAGTATTTT.

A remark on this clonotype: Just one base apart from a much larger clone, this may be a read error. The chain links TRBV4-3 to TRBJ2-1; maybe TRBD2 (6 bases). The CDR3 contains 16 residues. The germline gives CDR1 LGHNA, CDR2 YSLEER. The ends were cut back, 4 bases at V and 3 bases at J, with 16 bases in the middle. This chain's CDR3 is CASSRDRGFLYNEQFF. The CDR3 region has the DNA TGCGCCAGCAGCCGAGATCGGGGGTTCCTCTACAATGAGCAGTTCTTC.

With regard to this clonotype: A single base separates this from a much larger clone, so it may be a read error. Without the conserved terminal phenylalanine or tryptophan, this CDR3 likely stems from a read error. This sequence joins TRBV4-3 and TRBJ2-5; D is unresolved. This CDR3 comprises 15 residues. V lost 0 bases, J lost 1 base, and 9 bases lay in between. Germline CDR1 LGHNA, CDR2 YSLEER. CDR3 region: CASSQEWSPQETQYL. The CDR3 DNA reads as TGCGCCAGCAGCCAAGAGTGGAGCCCCCAAGAGACCCAGTACCTC.

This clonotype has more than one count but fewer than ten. CDR3 nucleotides: TGTGCCAGCTCAGGGACAGGGCTGAACACTGAAGCTTTCTTT. It is translated as CASSGTGLNTEAFF. The V gene is TRBV12-3 or TRBV12-4, the J gene TRBJ1-1; 9 positions match TRBD1. The V gene end was trimmed by 8 bases and the J gene end by 0 bases; junction bases not matched to a gene: 4. The CDR3 is 14 amino acids.

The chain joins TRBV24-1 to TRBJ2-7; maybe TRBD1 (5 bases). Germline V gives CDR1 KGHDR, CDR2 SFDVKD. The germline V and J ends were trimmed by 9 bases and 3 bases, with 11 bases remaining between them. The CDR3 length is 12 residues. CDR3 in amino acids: CATSDSDYEQYF. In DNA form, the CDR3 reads TGTGCCACCTCTGACAGTGACTACGAGCAGTACTTC.

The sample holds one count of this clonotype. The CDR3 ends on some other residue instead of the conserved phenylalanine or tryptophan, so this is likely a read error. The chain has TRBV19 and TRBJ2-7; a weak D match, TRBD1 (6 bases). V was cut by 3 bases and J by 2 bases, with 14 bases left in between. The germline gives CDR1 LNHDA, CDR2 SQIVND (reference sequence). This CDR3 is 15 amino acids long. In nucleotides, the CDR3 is TGTGCCAGTAGTATGTATTTAAGGGGGACCTACGAGCAGTACATC. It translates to CASSMYLRGTYEQYI.

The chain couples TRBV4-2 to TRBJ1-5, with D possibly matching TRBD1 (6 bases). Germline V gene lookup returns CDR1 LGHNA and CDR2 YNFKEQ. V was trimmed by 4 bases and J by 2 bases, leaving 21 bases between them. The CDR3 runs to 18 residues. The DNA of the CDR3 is TGTGCCAGCAGCCGACACCGCGAGGACAGTTTGGGCAATCAGCCCCAGCATTTT. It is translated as CASSRHREDSLGNQPQHF.

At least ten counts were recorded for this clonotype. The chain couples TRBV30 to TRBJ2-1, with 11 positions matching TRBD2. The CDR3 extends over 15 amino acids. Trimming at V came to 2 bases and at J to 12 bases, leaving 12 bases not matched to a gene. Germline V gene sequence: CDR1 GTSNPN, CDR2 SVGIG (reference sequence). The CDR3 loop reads CAWSSTGTSGSGQFF. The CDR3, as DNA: TGTGCCTGGAGTTCCACCGGGACTAGCGGTAGCGGGCAGTTCTTC. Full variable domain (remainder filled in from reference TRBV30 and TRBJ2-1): SQTIHQWPATLVQPVGSPLSLECTVEGTSNPNLYWYRQAAGRGLQLLFYSVGIGQISSEVPQNLSASRPQDRQFILSSKKLLLSDSGFYLCAWSSTGTSGSGQFFGPGTRLTVL.

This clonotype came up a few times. This CDR3 is CASSLEPVNTEAFF. The CDR3 DNA follows: TGCGCCAGCAGCTTGGAGCCTGTGAACACTGAAGCTTTCTTT. J is TRBJ1-1 and V is TRBV5-1; D unresolved. CDR3 length equals 14 residues. Trimming took off 0 bases at V and 0 bases at J, with 6 bases between the two ends. Germline loops: CDR1 SGHRS, CDR2 YFSETQ.

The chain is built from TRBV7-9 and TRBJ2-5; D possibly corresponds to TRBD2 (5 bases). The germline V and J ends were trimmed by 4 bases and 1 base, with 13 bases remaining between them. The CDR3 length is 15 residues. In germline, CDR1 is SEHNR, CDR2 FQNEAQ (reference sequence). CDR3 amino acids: CASSSTDGVQETQYF. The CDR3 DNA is TGTGCCAGCAGCTCTACCGACGGGGTCCAAGAGACCCAGTACTTC.

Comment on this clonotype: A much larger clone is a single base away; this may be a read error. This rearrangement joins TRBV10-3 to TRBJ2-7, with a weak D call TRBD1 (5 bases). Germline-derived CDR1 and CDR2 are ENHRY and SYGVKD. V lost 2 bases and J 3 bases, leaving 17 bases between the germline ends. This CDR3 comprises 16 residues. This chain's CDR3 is CAISEPRDRDHYEQYF. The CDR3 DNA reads TGTGCCATCAGTGAGCCCAGGGATAGGGATCACTACGAGCAGTACTTC.